The clone carrying this TCR beta chain showed up just a few times. Germline and genes here are mouse. The data were taken from a study of tissue T cells after allogeneic stem cell transplantation. The assay was immunoSEQ multiplex PCR, and TCRdb's table has in-frame clones only and misses some. The sample shows thousands of clones, under 50% of them seen only once. Time point specified: mouse harvest day 7 after allogeneic transplant. Each mouse received 10^7 T-cell-depleted marrow cells plus 10^6 splenic CD5+ T cells by tail vein. Tissues came from B6→BALB/c major-mismatch GVHD mice at day 7 or 14. The TCR was taken from a female BALB/c mouse given C57BL/6 T cells with graft-versus-host disease after an allogeneic hematopoietic cell transplant. Sequencing input: gut tissue.

The CDR3 protein is CASSKRLTYEQYF. CDR3 bases read: TGTGCCAGCAGTAAAAGACTAACCTATGAACAGTAC. This sequence joins TRBV19 and TRBJ2-7; D is ambiguous. The observed sequence ends 1 residue before the CDR3 terminus, with the missing tail filled in from the germline J gene. The V and J ends lost 3 bases and 2 bases respectively, with 9 bases between them. Germline CDR1 reads FNHDT; CDR2 reads SITEND (reference sequence). CDR3 length equals 13 residues.